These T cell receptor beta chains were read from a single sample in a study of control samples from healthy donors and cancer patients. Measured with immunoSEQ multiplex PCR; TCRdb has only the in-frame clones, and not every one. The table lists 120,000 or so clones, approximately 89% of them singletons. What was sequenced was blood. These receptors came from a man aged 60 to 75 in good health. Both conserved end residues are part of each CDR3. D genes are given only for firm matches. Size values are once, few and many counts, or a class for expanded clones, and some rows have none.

CDR3nt: TGTGCCAGCAGCCAACTAGCGGGGGGTAGAGATACGCAGTATTTT
CDR3aa: CASSQLAGGRDTQYF
abundance: NA
j_gene: TRBJ2-3
v_gene: TRBV14
len: 15
d_gene: TRBD2

CDR3nt: TGTGCCACCCAGGAGGGGGGCACAGATACGCAGTATTTT
CDR3aa: CATQEGGTDTQYF
abundance: once
j_gene: TRBJ2-3
v_gene: TRBV28
len: 13
d_gene: NA

CDR3nt: TGTGCCAGTTTAACAACAGGGAACACTGAAGCTTTCTTT
CDR3aa: CASLTTGNTEAFF
abundance: NA
j_gene: TRBJ1-1
v_gene: TRBV19
len: 13
d_gene: NA

CDR3nt: TGTGCCAGCAGGCCCAGTATAGGACAGACCAACTATGGCTACACCTTC
CDR3aa: CASRPSIGQTNYGYTF
abundance: NA
j_gene: TRBJ1-2
v_gene: TRBV28
len: 16
d_gene: NA

CDR3nt: TGTGCCAGTAGTACACAGGCAGGGGGTGAGACCCAGTACTTC
CDR3aa: CASSTQAGGETQYF
abundance: NA
j_gene: TRBJ2-5
v_gene: TRBV19
len: 14
d_gene: TRBD1

CDR3nt: TGTGCCAGCAGCAGGACAGGGAGGAACACTGAAGCTTTCTTT
CDR3aa: CASSRTGRNTEAFF
abundance: NA
j_gene: TRBJ1-1
v_gene: TRBV7-2
len: 14
d_gene: TRBD1

CDR3nt: TGTGCCAGCAGTTACCTCAGACAGGGGGGCGACGAAAAACTGTTTTTT
CDR3aa: CASSYLRQGGDEKLFF
abundance: once
j_gene: TRBJ1-4
v_gene: TRBV6-6
len: 16
d_gene: TRBD1

CDR3nt: TGTGCCAGCAGCTTCGGGACAGTTCATGAAAAACTGTTTTTT
CDR3aa: CASSFGTVHEKLFF
abundance: NA
j_gene: TRBJ1-4
v_gene: TRBV6-2/TRBV6-3
len: 14
d_gene: TRBD1

CDR3nt: TGTGCCAGCAGTTCTGACAGGGATGGCTACACCTTC
CDR3aa: CASSSDRDGYTF
abundance: NA
j_gene: TRBJ1-2
v_gene: TRBV5-4
len: 12
d_gene: TRBD1

CDR3nt: TGTGCCAGCAGCTTGGACAGAAACTCTGGAAACACCATATATTTT
CDR3aa: CASSLDRNSGNTIYF
abundance: NA
j_gene: TRBJ1-3
v_gene: TRBV5-6
len: 15
d_gene: NA

CDR3nt: TGTGCCAGCAGTTTCAGGGTGGACTATGGCTACACCTTC
CDR3aa: CASSFRVDYGYTF
abundance: NA
j_gene: TRBJ1-2
v_gene: TRBV6-5
len: 13
d_gene: NA

CDR3nt: TGTGCCACCAGTGAGGGGATTGAGCAGTTCTTC
CDR3aa: CATSEGIEQFF
abundance: NA
j_gene: TRBJ2-1
v_gene: TRBV24-1
len: 11
d_gene: NA

CDR3nt: TGTGCCAGCAGCCCGGGGGGGCTTATCACAGATACGCAGTATTTT
CDR3aa: CASSPGGLITDTQYF
abundance: NA
j_gene: TRBJ2-3
v_gene: TRBV7-2
len: 15
d_gene: TRBD2

CDR3nt: TGCGCCAGCAGTTTCGCGGGGGGCCTTTCAACTAATGAAAAACTGTTTTTT
CDR3aa: CASSFAGGLSTNEKLFF
abundance: NA
j_gene: TRBJ1-4
v_gene: TRBV28
len: 17
d_gene: NA

CDR3nt: TGTGCCAGCAGCAGCAAAATGGGTGCGTGGACTGAAGCTTTCTTT
CDR3aa: CASSSKMGAWTEAFF
abundance: NA
j_gene: TRBJ1-1
v_gene: TRBV7-2
len: 15
d_gene: NA

CDR3nt: TGTGCCATCGGCCGGGACGAAAAAAACTACGAGCAGTACTTC
CDR3aa: CAIGRDEKNYEQYF
abundance: once
j_gene: TRBJ2-7
v_gene: TRBV24-1
len: 14
d_gene: NA

CDR3nt: TGTGCCAGCTCCCCAACGACGACCTCTGGAAACACCATATATTTT
CDR3aa: CASSPTTTSGNTIYF
abundance: NA
j_gene: TRBJ1-3
v_gene: TRBV18
len: 15
d_gene: NA

CDR3nt: TGCGCCAGCAGCCAAGAAGGGGGCTTAGGCAATCAGCCCCAGCATTTT
CDR3aa: CASSQEGGLGNQPQHF
abundance: NA
j_gene: TRBJ1-5
v_gene: TRBV4-1
len: 16
d_gene: TRBD1

CDR3nt: TGTGCCAGCAGAGGGGGGCTTGCAACTAATGAAAAACTGTTTTTT
CDR3aa: CASRGGLATNEKLFF
abundance: once
j_gene: TRBJ1-4
v_gene: TRBV6-5
len: 15
d_gene: NA

CDR3nt: TGCGCCAGCAGCCAGTCTTTACTGCGGCTAGCGGGCTCGAGCTCCTACGAGCAGTACTTC
CDR3aa: CASSQSLLRLAGSSSYEQYF
abundance: NA
j_gene: TRBJ2-7
v_gene: TRBV4-3
len: 20
d_gene: TRBD2

CDR3nt: TGCGCCAGCAGCCAAGCCCAACAGGGTGGCTACACCTTC
CDR3aa: CASSQAQQGGYTF
abundance: NA
j_gene: TRBJ1-2
v_gene: TRBV4-1
len: 13
d_gene: NA

CDR3nt: TGCGCCAGCAGCTTGTTGGAGAGTAGCGGGGGCAATGAGCAGTTCTTC
CDR3aa: CASSLLESSGGNEQFF
abundance: NA
j_gene: TRBJ2-1
v_gene: TRBV5-1
len: 16
d_gene: TRBD2

CDR3nt: TGTGCCAGCACCCAATACCGAGGGGGTGGCTACACCTTC
CDR3aa: CASTQYRGGGYTF
abundance: NA
j_gene: TRBJ1-2
v_gene: TRBV7-2
len: 13
d_gene: NA

CDR3nt: TGTGCCAGCAGTGAACCGGGACAGGGTTACAATGAGCAGTTCTTC
CDR3aa: CASSEPGQGYNEQFF
abundance: NA
j_gene: TRBJ2-1
v_gene: TRBV25-1
len: 15
d_gene: TRBD1

CDR3nt: TGTGCCAGCAGGACAGGGGCTACCTATAATTCACCCCTCCACTTT
CDR3aa: CASRTGATYNSPLHF
abundance: NA
j_gene: TRBJ1-6
v_gene: TRBV27
len: 15
d_gene: TRBD1

CDR3nt: TGCAGCGTTGGACTACTACAGGGAGAGGGAAACATTCAGTACTTC
CDR3aa: CSVGLLQGEGNIQYF
abundance: NA
j_gene: TRBJ2-4
v_gene: TRBV29-1
len: 15
d_gene: NA

CDR3nt: TGTGCCAGCAGCGGCACCGGGGACCGGAGCGAAGCTTTCTTT
CDR3aa: CASSGTGDRSEAFF
abundance: NA
j_gene: TRBJ1-1
v_gene: TRBV3-1/TRBV3-2
len: 14
d_gene: NA

CDR3nt: TGTGCCAGTAGTATTTCGGAGTTTCCGAACTATGGCTACACCTTC
CDR3aa: CASSISEFPNYGYTF
abundance: NA
j_gene: TRBJ1-2
v_gene: TRBV19
len: 15
d_gene: NA

CDR3nt: TGTGCCAGCAGTTCTCCCGGGACGGCATATGGCTACACCTTC
CDR3aa: CASSSPGTAYGYTF
abundance: NA
j_gene: TRBJ1-2
v_gene: TRBV28
len: 14
d_gene: NA

CDR3nt: TGTGCCAGCTCTCCGACAGGACAGGGCAATCAGCCCCAGCATTTT
CDR3aa: CASSPTGQGNQPQHF
abundance: NA
j_gene: TRBJ1-5
v_gene: TRBV18
len: 15
d_gene: TRBD1

CDR3nt: TGTGCCAGCAGCTCCGCCCAGGTCGGGACAGGCGACACCGGGGAGCTGTTTTTT
CDR3aa: CASSSAQVGTGDTGELFF
abundance: NA
j_gene: TRBJ2-2
v_gene: TRBV7-3
len: 18
d_gene: TRBD1

CDR3nt: TGCAGTGCTAGTCCGTCCACAGGGAGCTATGGCTACACCTTC
CDR3aa: CSASPSTGSYGYTF
abundance: NA
j_gene: TRBJ1-2
v_gene: TRBV20-1
len: 14
d_gene: NA

CDR3nt: TGTGCCAGCAGCAAACAGGGGCCCGGGACGGCTAATGAAAAACTGTTTTTT
CDR3aa: CASSKQGPGTANEKLFF
abundance: NA
j_gene: TRBJ1-4
v_gene: TRBV7-2
len: 17
d_gene: TRBD1

CDR3nt: TGTGCCAGCAGTGACACAGGGGCATATGGCTACACCTTC
CDR3aa: CASSDTGAYGYTF
abundance: NA
j_gene: TRBJ1-2
v_gene: TRBV6-1
len: 13
d_gene: TRBD1

CDR3nt: TGTGCCAGCAGCCGCGAATCTAGCGGGGAGAACAATGAGCAGTTCTTC
CDR3aa: CASSRESSGENNEQFF
abundance: NA
j_gene: TRBJ2-1
v_gene: TRBV4-2
len: 16
d_gene: TRBD2

CDR3nt: TGTGCCAGTAGTAATCCGGGACAGGGTAGGGATCAGCCCCAGCATTTT
CDR3aa: CASSNPGQGRDQPQHF
abundance: once
j_gene: TRBJ1-5
v_gene: TRBV19
len: 16
d_gene: TRBD1

CDR3nt: TGTGCCAGCAGTGAGACAGGGGCCGGCTACGAGCAGTACTTC
CDR3aa: CASSETGAGYEQYF
abundance: NA
j_gene: TRBJ2-7
v_gene: TRBV6-1
len: 14
d_gene: TRBD1

CDR3nt: TGTGCCAGCAGTTACGGCAGCCCTAATTCACCCCTCCACTTT
CDR3aa: CASSYGSPNSPLHF
abundance: NA
j_gene: TRBJ1-6
v_gene: TRBV6-2/TRBV6-3
len: 14
d_gene: NA

CDR3nt: TGTGCCAGTAGGGACAGGGAACATCAGCCCCAGCATTTT
CDR3aa: CASRDREHQPQHF
abundance: NA
j_gene: TRBJ1-5
v_gene: TRBV19
len: 13
d_gene: TRBD1